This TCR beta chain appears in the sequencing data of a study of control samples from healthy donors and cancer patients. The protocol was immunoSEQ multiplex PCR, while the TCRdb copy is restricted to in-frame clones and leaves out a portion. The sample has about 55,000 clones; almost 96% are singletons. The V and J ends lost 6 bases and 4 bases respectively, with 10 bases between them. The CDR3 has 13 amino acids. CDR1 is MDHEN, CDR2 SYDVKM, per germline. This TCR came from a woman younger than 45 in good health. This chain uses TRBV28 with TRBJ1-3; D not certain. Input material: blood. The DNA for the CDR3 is TGTGCCAGCAGACAACCACAGGGAAACACCATATATTTT. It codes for CASRQPQGNTIYF.